This paragraph reports one T cell receptor (beta chain). The CDR3 has 13 amino acids. Germline V gives CDR1 SEHNR, CDR2 FQNEAQ (reference sequence). V lost 5 bases, J lost 8 bases, and 5 bases stayed unmatched. The data were taken from a study of Ad26.COV2.S vaccination and SARS-CoV-2 variants. Study overall: A COV1001 Ad26.COV2.S trial-arm participant provided the sample.

Using immunoSEQ multiplex PCR, the repertoire was profiled, and TCRdb retains in-frame clones only, with some absent. Here the sample spans hundreds of thousands of clones, about 90% being singletons. Treatment defined: about 20 received Ad26.COV2.S at low or high dose, single or two shots; 5 received placebo; per-sample allocation not given. Day 63 following the first vaccine or placebo injection was when the samples were taken. The donor was a Boston adult aged 18-55 years. An Ad26 vector carrying the Wuhan-strain SARS-CoV-2 spike served as the vaccine. The sequencing used peripheral blood, collected in a trial of Ad26.COV2.S vaccine versus placebo. The TCR was taken from a person aged 18-65 years who received the Ad26.COV2.S COVID-19 vaccine or a placebo. The V and J genes are TRBV7-9 and TRBJ1-2; 10 nucleotides line up with TRBD1. The CDR3 DNA reads TGTGCCAGCAGCCAGGGGACAGGGGTCGGCTACACCTTC. Translation: CASSQGTGVGYTF.